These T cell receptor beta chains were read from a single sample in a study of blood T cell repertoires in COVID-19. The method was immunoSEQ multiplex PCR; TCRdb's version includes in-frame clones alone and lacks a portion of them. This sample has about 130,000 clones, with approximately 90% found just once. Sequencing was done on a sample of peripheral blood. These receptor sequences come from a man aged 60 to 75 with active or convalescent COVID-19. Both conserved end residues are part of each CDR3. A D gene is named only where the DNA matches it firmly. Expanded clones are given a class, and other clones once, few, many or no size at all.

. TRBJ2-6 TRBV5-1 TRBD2 TGCGCCAGCAGCTTCTCGCGGGGGGACTCTGGGGCCAACGTCCTGACTTTC CASSFSRGDSGANVLTF
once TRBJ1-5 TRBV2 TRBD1 TGTGCCAGTCTACAGGGGACGGGGCAGCCCCAGCATTTT CASLQGTGQPQHF
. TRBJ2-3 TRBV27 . TGTGCCAGCAGCCTGAGATCCCTAGGGGGAGATACGCAGTATTTT CASSLRSLGGDTQYF
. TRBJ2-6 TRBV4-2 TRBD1 TGTGCCAGCAGCCGGATCACCGGGACAGGGGGCGATGGGGCCAACGTCCTGACTTTC CASSRITGTGGDGANVLTF
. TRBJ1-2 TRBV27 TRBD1 TGTGCCAGCAGTTTATCGTTTGGGACAGTTGCCGGCTACACCTTC CASSLSFGTVAGYTF
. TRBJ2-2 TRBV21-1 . TGTGCCAGCTACGGACTAGCGGAGAACACCGGGGAGCTGTTTTTT CASYGLAENTGELFF
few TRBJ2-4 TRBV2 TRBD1 TGTGCCAGCAGTGGAAAGGGGGCGGGCAAAAACATTCAGTACTTC CASSGKGAGKNIQYF
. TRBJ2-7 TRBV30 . TGTGCCTGGAGTCTCGCCTACGAGCAGTACTTC CAWSLAYEQYF
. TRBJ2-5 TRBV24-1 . TGTGCCACCAGTGTCCCGACTCTAGGTGGGGAGACCCAGTACTTC CATSVPTLGGETQYF
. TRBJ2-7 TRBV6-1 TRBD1 TGTGCCAGCAGTGCTCCTCCGGGACAGGGGAACCACGAGCAGTACTTC CASSAPPGQGNHEQYF
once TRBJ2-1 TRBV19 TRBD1 TGTGCCAGTAGTCTGGGACAGGGTTATGGTGAGCAGTTCTTC CASSLGQGYGEQFF
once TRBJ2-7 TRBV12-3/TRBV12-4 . . CASSSWGGGAYF
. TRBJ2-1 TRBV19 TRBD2 TGTGCCAGTAGTGGTACGGGAGGGCCTCACAATGAGCAGTTCTTC CASSGTGGPHNEQFF
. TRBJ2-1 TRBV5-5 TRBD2 TGTGCCAGCAGCTTAGGCCTAGCGGGGCCTGAGCAGTTCTTC CASSLGLAGPEQFF
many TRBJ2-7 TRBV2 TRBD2 TGTGCCAGCAGTGAAGCAGCCCTAGCGGGACGTTTCTACGAGCAGTACTTC CASSEAALAGRFYEQYF
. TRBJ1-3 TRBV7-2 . TGTGCCAGCAGCCATACAGGATTTCAGTACGGAAACACCATATATTTT CASSHTGFQYGNTIYF
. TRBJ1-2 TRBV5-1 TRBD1 TGCGCCAGCAGCCGGGACAGGGGGGTCAATGGCTACACCTTC CASSRDRGVNGYTF
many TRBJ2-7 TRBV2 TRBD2 TGTGCCAGCAGTGAAGAGTTAGCGGGAGGGCCCTACGAGCAGTACTTC CASSEELAGGPYEQYF
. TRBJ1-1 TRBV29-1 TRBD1 TGCAGCGGCAGCCGGGACAGGGAAGCTTTCTTT CSGSRDREAFF
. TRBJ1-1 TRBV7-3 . TGTGCCAGCAGCTCAGAGTTTCGGAGTCCCGCTTTCTTT CASSSEFRSPAFF
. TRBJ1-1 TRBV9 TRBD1 TGTGCCAGCAGCTCTCTGACAGGGGGCCTTAGTATGAGCACTGAAGCTTTCTTT CASSSLTGGLSMSTEAFF
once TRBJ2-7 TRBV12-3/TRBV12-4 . TGTGCCAGCAGTTATCGCAGGGGTGGCGAGCAGTACTTC CASSYRRGGEQYF
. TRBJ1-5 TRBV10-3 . TGTGCCATCAGTGGTACCGGGACACCAACCCAGCATTTT CAISGTGTPTQHF
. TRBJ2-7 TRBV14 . TGTGCCAGCAGCCAAGTTCTGTCCTACGAGCAGTACTTC CASSQVLSYEQYF
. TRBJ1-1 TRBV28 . TGTGCCAGCAGTTCCGAGAGGCCTGAAGCTTTCTTT CASSSERPEAFF